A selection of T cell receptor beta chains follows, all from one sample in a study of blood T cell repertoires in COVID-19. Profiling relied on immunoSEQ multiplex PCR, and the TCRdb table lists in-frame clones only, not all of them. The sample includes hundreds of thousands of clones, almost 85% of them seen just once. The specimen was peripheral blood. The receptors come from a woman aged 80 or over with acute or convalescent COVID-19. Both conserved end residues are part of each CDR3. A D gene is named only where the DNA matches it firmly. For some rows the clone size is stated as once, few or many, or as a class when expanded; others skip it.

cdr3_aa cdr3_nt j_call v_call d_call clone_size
CASSPGFVMTYEQYF TGTGCCAGCAGCCCCGGGTTCGTAATGACCTACGAGCAGTACTTC TRBJ2-7 TRBV6-6 . .
CASSPGTGFEKLFF TGCGCCAGCAGCCCCGGGACAGGGTTTGAAAAACTGTTTTTT TRBJ1-4 TRBV4-1 TRBD1 .
CASRGGGGTEAFF TGTGCCAGCAGGGGCGGGGGCGGCACTGAAGCTTTCTTT TRBJ1-1 TRBV27 . .
CASSEARGANQPQHF TGTGCCAGCAGTGAAGCGCGGGGGGCAAATCAGCCCCAGCATTTT TRBJ1-5 TRBV6-1 . .
CASSLQGQIGKLFF TGTGCCAGCAGTTTACAGGGGCAAATCGGCAAACTGTTTTTT TRBJ1-4 TRBV28 . .
CASRREVPTDGYTF TGTGCCAGCAGAAGAGAAGTTCCCACCGATGGCTACACCTTC TRBJ1-2 TRBV11-2 . .
CSVEDERTALHF TGCAGCGTTGAAGATGAGCGGACGGCCCTCCACTTT TRBJ1-6 TRBV29-1 . once
CASSTGTGNEQFF TGTGCCAGCAGTACTGGGACAGGGAATGAGCAGTTCTTC TRBJ2-1 TRBV12-3/TRBV12-4 TRBD1 once
CASSQGGTGYTGELFF TGTGCCAGCAGCCAGGGGGGGACAGGGTACACCGGGGAGCTGTTTTTT TRBJ2-2 TRBV9 TRBD1 .
CASSFYSNLNSPLHF TGTGCCAGCAGCTTTTACAGCAACCTTAATTCACCCCTCCACTTT TRBJ1-6 TRBV5-5 . .
CASSIQENYGYTF TGTGCCAGCAGCATCCAGGAAAACTATGGCTACACCTTC TRBJ1-2 TRBV5-6 . .
CASRDRGRSGGEKLFF TGTGCCAGTAGGGACAGGGGGCGGTCAGGAGGGGAAAAACTGTTTTTT TRBJ1-4 TRBV19 TRBD1 .
CASSISGNSYNEQFF TGTGCCAGCAGCATTAGCGGGAACTCCTACAATGAGCAGTTCTTC TRBJ2-1 TRBV7-9 TRBD2 .
CASRPTGDSGNTIYF TGTGCCAGCAGACCGACAGGAGACTCTGGAAACACCATATATTTT TRBJ1-3 TRBV27 . .
CASSQETGTYTF TGTGCCAGCAGCCAAGAGACCGGGACTTACACCTTC TRBJ1-2 TRBV14 . .